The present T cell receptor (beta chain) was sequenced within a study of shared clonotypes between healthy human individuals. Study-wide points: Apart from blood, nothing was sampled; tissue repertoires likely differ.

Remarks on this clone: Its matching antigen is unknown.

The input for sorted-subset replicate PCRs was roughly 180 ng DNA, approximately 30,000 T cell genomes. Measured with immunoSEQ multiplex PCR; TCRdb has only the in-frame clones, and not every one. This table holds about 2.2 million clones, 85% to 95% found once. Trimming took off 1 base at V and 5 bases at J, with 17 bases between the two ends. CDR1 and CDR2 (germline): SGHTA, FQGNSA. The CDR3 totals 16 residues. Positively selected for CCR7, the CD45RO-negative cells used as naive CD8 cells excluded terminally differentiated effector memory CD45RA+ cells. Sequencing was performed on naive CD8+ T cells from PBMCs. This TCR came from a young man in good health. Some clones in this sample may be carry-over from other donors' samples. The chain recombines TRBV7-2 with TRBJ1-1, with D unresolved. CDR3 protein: CASSLVVAGGRTEAFF. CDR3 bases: TGTGCCAGCAGCTTAGTAGTGGCAGGAGGGCGAACTGAAGCTTTCTTT.